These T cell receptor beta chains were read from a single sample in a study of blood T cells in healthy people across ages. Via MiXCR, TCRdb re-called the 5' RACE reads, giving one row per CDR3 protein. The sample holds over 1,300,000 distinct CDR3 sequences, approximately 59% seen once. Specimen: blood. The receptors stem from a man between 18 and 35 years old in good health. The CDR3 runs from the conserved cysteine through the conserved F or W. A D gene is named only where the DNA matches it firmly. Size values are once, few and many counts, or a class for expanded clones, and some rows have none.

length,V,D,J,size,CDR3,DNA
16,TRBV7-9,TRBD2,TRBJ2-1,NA,CASSSSSGGAQDEQFF,TGTGCCAGCAGCTCTTCTAGCGGGGGGGCCCAGGATGAGCAGTTCTTC
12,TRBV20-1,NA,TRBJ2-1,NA,CSANRVYNEQFF,TGCAGTGCCAACAGGGTCTACAATGAGCAGTTCTTC
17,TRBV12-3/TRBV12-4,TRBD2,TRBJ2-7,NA,CASGSLAGVAINNEQYF,TGTGCCAGCGGGTCACTAGCGGGGGTGGCTATTAACAATGAGCAGTACTTC
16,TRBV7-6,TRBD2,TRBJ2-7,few,CASSINTGTNTYEQYF,TGTGCCAGCAGCATCAACACCGGGACTAACACCTACGAGCAGTACTTC
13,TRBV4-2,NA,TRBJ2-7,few,CASSLGPSGEQYF,TGTGCCAGCAGCCTTGGACCCTCTGGGGAGCAGTACTTC
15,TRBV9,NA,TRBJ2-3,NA,CASSVEGVPTDTQYF,TGTGCCAGCAGCGTAGAGGGGGTCCCCACAGATACGCAGTATTTT
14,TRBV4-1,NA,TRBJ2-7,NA,CASSHPGEGNEQYF,TGCGCCAGCAGTCATCCAGGGGAGGGGAACGAGCAGTACTTC
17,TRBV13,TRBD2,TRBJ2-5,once,CASSFYLSGTSSETQYF,TGTGCCAGCAGCTTCTATCTCTCCGGGACTAGCTCAGAGACCCAGTACTTC
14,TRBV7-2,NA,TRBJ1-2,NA,CASRQDIGDYGYTF,TGTGCCAGCAGACAAGATATAGGGGACTATGGCTACACCTTC
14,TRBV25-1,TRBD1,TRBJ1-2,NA,CASSPKGQAYGYTF,TGTGCCAGCAGCCCAAAGGGACAGGCCTATGGCTACACCTTC
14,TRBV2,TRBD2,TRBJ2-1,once,CATLAGGPYNEQFF,TGTGCCACCCTAGCGGGAGGGCCCTACAATGAGCAGTTCTTC
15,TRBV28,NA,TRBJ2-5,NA,CASSSPQRVEETQYF,TGTGCCAGCAGTTCCCCCCAGCGCGTTGAGGAGACCCAGTACTTC
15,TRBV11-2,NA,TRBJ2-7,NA,CASGIGAQGHNEQYF,TGTGCCAGCGGCATCGGGGCCCAAGGTCACAATGAGCAGTACTTC
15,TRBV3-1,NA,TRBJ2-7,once,CASSPPRSGSSEQYF,TGTGCCAGCAGCCCCCCCCGGAGCGGATCCAGTGAGCAGTACTTC
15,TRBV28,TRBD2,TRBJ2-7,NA,CATLGPGLVSYEQYF,TGTGCCACCCTCGGGCCGGGACTAGTCTCCTACGAGCAGTACTTC
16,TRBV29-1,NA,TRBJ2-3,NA,CSVAAILADSTDTQYF,TGCAGCGTTGCCGCGATTCTAGCAGACAGCACAGATACGCAGTATTTT
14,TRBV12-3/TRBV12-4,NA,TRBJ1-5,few,CASSLRGKNQPQHF,TGTGCCAGCAGTTTACGGGGAAAGAATCAGCCCCAGCATTTT
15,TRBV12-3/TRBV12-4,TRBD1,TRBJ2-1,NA,CASSRTGGRGNEQFF,TGTGCCAGCAGTCGCACAGGGGGCCGGGGGAATGAGCAGTTCTTC
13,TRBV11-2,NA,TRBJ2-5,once,CASSCWLQETQYF,TGTGCCAGCAGTTGTTGGCTGCAAGAGACCCAGTACTTC
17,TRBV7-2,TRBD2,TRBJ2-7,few,CASSPILSGSQVYEQYF,TGTGCCAGCAGCCCCATATTAAGCGGGAGTCAGGTCTACGAGCAGTACTTC